The present T cell receptor beta chain was sequenced within a study of glioma-infiltrating T cells after dendritic cell vaccination. Points on this clone: The antigen is not known.

Points from the study as a whole: TCR clonality showed no direct relationship with survival.

Amplification used 60 V beta primers and 13 J beta primers. Repertoires were generated with immunoSEQ multiplex PCR, while TCRdb's copy carries only in-frame clones and drops some. The table shows fewer than 95,000 clones, with roughly 85% occurring only once. Time point defined: after dendritic cell vaccination, including at tumor progression/relapse. None of the glioblastoma patients had an isocitrate dehydrogenase mutation. PBMC were collected before vaccination, two weeks after the third vaccination, and at progression. V was clipped by 3 bases and J by 3 bases; unmatched bases: 5. Germline V gene lookup returns CDR1 SEHNR and CDR2 FQNEAQ (reference sequence). CDR3 length: 14 residues.

Sequences were derived from blood, sampled after dendritic cell vaccination. The receptor's source is a human donor with glioblastoma. J is TRBJ2-7 and V is TRBV7-9, with 7 bases fitting TRBD1. The CDR3: CASSFNRGDYEQYF. CDR3 sequence (DNA): TGTGCCAGCAGCTTTAACAGGGGAGACTACGAGCAGTACTTC. Using reference TRBV7-9 and TRBJ2-7 for the parts outside the CDR3, the full variable domain is DTGVSQNPRHKITKRGQNVTFRCDPISEHNRLYWYRQTLGQGPEFLTYFQNEAQLEKSRLLSDRFSAERPKGSFSTLEIQRTEQGDSAMYLCASSFNRGDYEQYFGPGTRLTVT.